The TCR beta chain described here comes from a study of early T cells in non-severe SARS-CoV-2 infection. Many counts were recorded for this clonotype. Its antigen is unknown. Per germline, CDR1 SQVTM and CDR2 ANQGSEA. The CDR3 covers 13 residues. V shed 4 bases and J shed 3 bases, with 10 bases lying between them. MiXCR, applied by TCRdb to the 5' RACE reads, yields one record per CDR3 protein. The sample yields tens of thousands of distinct CDR3 sequences, more than 10% seen once. Whole-study findings and limits: CD4 and private specificities were missed by VDJdb matching, which favored anti-spike CD8 responses.

Here the sequenced sample was whole blood, taken at baseline. The source of this sequence is an adult who was a healthcare worker with PCR-confirmed SARS-CoV-2 infection or an uninfected control (not recorded which). The rearrangement uses TRBV29-1 and TRBJ1-5; D is ambiguous. The CDR3 sequence is CSVAAAVNQPQHF. CDR3 DNA: TGCAGCGTTGCTGCGGCGGTCAATCAGCCCCAGCATTTT.